The 2 T cell receptor beta chains below all came from one sample that was sequenced in a study of Tregs in tolerant kidney transplant recipients. Using immunoSEQ multiplex PCR, the repertoire was profiled, and TCRdb retains in-frame clones only, with some absent. The repertoire holds 35,000 to 55,000 clones, with about 89% as singletons. Sequenced material: Tregs from blood. Source of these receptors: a human donor in good health.

The gene calls are TRBV2 and TRBJ1-2, with TRBD1 matching over 8 bases. This CDR3 contains 17 residues. The trim removed 9 bases at V and 2 bases at J, leaving 17 bases unmatched. Germline-derived CDR1 and CDR2 are SNHLY and FYNNEI. The CDR3, as DNA: TGTGCCAGTACGGGCCGGGACAGGACAATTGAGAACTATGGCTACACCTTC. Protein product: CASTGRDRTIENYGYTF.

Concerning this clone: Other DNA sequences of this sample code for an identical CDR3. The chain links TRBV6-5 to TRBJ1-2; the D is unclear. V was shortened by 8 bases and J by 0 bases, with 10 bases between the two germline ends. CDR1 and CDR2 (germline): MNHEY, SVGAGI. The CDR3 length is 13 residues. The CDR3 bases are TGTGCCAGCCGAAGGGATTCTAACTATGGCTACACCTTC. As protein: CASRRDSNYGYTF.